The present T cell receptor (beta chain) was sequenced within a study of shared clonotypes between healthy human individuals. Per germline, CDR1 SGHTA and CDR2 FQGNSA. V lost 5 bases, J lost 3 bases, and 3 bases stayed unmatched. CDR3 size: 14 residues. Donors comprised healthy HIV-negative adults lacking recent acute infections or vaccinations. Here immunoSEQ multiplex PCR was the method, and the copy in TCRdb shows in-frame clones only, minus some. The top ten clones hold around 11% of a sample with fewer than 600,000 clones, over 60% of them seen once. This TCR was recovered from a woman aged 40 to 49 in good health. Some clones in this sample may be carry-over from other donors' samples. The sequencing input was PBMCs. This chain joins TRBV7-2 and TRBJ2-7; TRBD1 aligns across 11 bases. Here the CDR3 reads CASSPGQGDYEQYF. CDR3 nucleotide sequence: TGTGCCAGCAGCCCGGGACAGGGGGACTACGAGCAGTACTTC.